These 20 T cell receptor beta chains were all obtained from the same sample, sequenced in a study of blood T cell repertoires in COVID-19. TCRdb's copy holds only in-frame clones and misses some; the assay was immunoSEQ multiplex PCR. Of 400,000 to 500,000 clones in the sample, around nine tenths are singletons; the top ten hold around 1.5%. The specimen was PBMCs or T cells enriched from blood (not recorded which). Every receptor here comes from a woman between 18 and 30 years old who had been exposed to COVID-19.

CDR3 DNA: TGTGCCAGTAGTATCGCAGGTTATGGCTACACCTTC. As protein: CASSIAGYGYTF. This chain joins TRBV19 and TRBJ1-2; no clear D. CDR1 and CDR2 from the germline V gene are LNHDA and SQIVND (reference sequence). The CDR3 runs to 12 residues. V was pared by 3 bases and J by 5 bases, with 7 bases between.

The chain combines TRBV7-9 with TRBJ1-1; D is unresolved. The CDR3 runs to 12 residues. Germline CDR1 SEHNR, CDR2 FQNEAQ (reference sequence). Deletions cut 7 bases from V and 3 bases from J, with 9 bases between. The CDR3 bases are TGTGCCAGCACTGAGGGTCACACTGAAGCTTTCTTT. Its protein is CASTEGHTEAFF.

This clone was detected only once. This chain uses TRBV5-1 with TRBJ2-6, with D possibly being TRBD1 (6 bases). The V gene lost 2 bases and the J gene lost 4 bases, with 16 bases spanning the gap. The CDR3 is 17 residues long. The germline V gene encodes CDR1 SGHRS and CDR2 YFSETQ. CDR3 amino acids: CASSFPGAITGANVLTF. The CDR3 nucleotides read TGCGCCAGCAGCTTCCCAGGGGCGATAACCGGGGCCAACGTCCTGACTTTC. Full variable domain (outside the CDR3, taken from reference TRBV5-1 and TRBJ2-6): KAGVTQTPRYLIKTRGQQVTLSCSPISGHRSVSWYQQTPGQGLQFLFEYFSETQRNKGNFPGRFSGRQFSNSRSEMNVSTLELGDSALYLCASSFPGAITGANVLTFGAGSRLTVL.

The chain employs TRBV7-3 and TRBJ2-3; possibly TRBD2 for D (7 bases). The CDR3 covers 15 residues. CDR1 and CDR2 (germline): SGHTA, FQGTGA. V was cut by 1 base and J by 5 bases, with 13 bases left in between. The CDR3 loop is CASSLIGGAEDTQYF. The CDR3 DNA reads as TGTGCCAGCAGCTTAATAGGGGGGGCCGAAGATACGCAGTATTTT.

The rearrangement uses TRBV28 and TRBJ2-5; 7 nucleotides align to TRBD2. Germline CDR1 reads MDHEN; CDR2 reads SYDVKM. With 1 base clipped from V and 4 bases from J, the junction kept 6 bases outside the gene matches. This CDR3 is 15 amino acids long. CDR3 coding DNA: TGTGCCAGCAGTTTATCCAGCGGGATAGGAGAGACCCAGTACTTC. This translates into CASSLSSGIGETQYF.

The V gene is TRBV2, the J gene TRBJ2-7; tentative D call: TRBD2 (6 bases). CDR1 is SNHLY and CDR2 is FYNNEI in the germline V gene. This CDR3 has 15 amino acids. V was pared by 5 bases and J by 6 bases, with 20 bases between. The CDR3: CASSQPRAGWGEQYF. The CDR3 nucleotides are TGTGCCAGCAGTCAACCCCGTGCGGGGTGGGGCGAGCAGTACTTC.

The chain couples TRBV7-3 to TRBJ2-1, with a weak D call TRBD2 (6 bases). Per germline, CDR1 SGHTA and CDR2 FQGTGA. Trimming removed 1 base at V and 0 bases at J, with 13 bases between. The CDR3 length is 17 residues. The CDR3 spells CASSLSGGGFSYNEQFF. Written as DNA, the CDR3 is TGTGCCAGCAGCTTAAGTGGCGGAGGGTTCTCCTACAATGAGCAGTTCTTC. The full variable domain, completed using reference TRBV7-3 and TRBJ2-1, is GAGVSQTPSNKVTEKGKYVELRCDPISGHTALYWYRQSLGQGPEFLIYFQGTGAADDSGLPNDRFFAVRPEGSVSTLKIQRTERGDSAVYLCASSLSGGGFSYNEQFFGPGTRLTVL.

The V call is TRBV4-2, the J call TRBJ2-1, with 13 nucleotides matching TRBD2. J was trimmed by 6 bases and V by 1 base; bases with no gene match: 6. CDR3 length: 17 residues. The germline gives CDR1 LGHNA, CDR2 YNFKEQ. CDR3 in amino acids: CASSQARTSGGFNEQFF. The DNA of the CDR3 is TGTGCCAGCAGCCAAGCTAGGACTAGCGGGGGCTTCAATGAGCAGTTCTTC.

The chain recombines TRBV7-9 with TRBJ2-3, with TRBD1 as a possible D gene (6 bases). Germline CDR1 is SEHNR and CDR2 is FQNEAQ (reference sequence). There are 15 residues in the CDR3. Trimming cost V 0 bases and J 3 bases, with 10 bases left between them. The CDR3 DNA sequence: TGTGCCAGCAGCTTAGCTGGGGGCTTTACAGATACGCAGTATTTT. Its translation is CASSLAGGFTDTQYF.

The chain recombines TRBV7-9 with TRBJ2-1; 14 bases are a match to TRBD2. V was pared by 4 bases and J by 8 bases, with 7 bases of the junction left unmatched. The CDR3 spans 16 residues. Germline lookup yields CDR1 SEHNR and CDR2 FQNEAQ (reference sequence). CDR3 protein: CASSSGTSGSVDEQFF. In nucleotides, the CDR3 is TGTGCCAGCAGCTCCGGGACTAGCGGGAGTGTCGATGAGCAGTTCTTC.

This clone has only one observation. The CDR3 DNA follows: TGTGCCAGCAGTTTGGGGGGGACAGGGCTCGCTGGTGAGCAGTTCTTC. As protein: CASSLGGTGLAGEQFF. The gene calls are TRBV27 and TRBJ2-1, with 9 bases lining up with TRBD1. Germline CDR1 and CDR2: MNHEY and SMNVEV (reference sequence). Trimming at V came to 3 bases and at J to 9 bases, leaving 12 bases not matched to a gene. The CDR3 runs to 16 residues.

The V gene is TRBV4-3, the J gene TRBJ2-2, with D unresolved. Trimming shortened V by 3 bases and J by 0 bases, and 11 bases separated the two germline ends. CDR1 and CDR2 from the germline V gene are LGHNA and YSLEER. This CDR3 is built from 16 residues. CDR3 nucleotide sequence: TGCGCCAGCAGCCATGAGCCGAATACGAACACCGGGGAGCTGTTTTTT. Encoded protein: CASSHEPNTNTGELFF.

CDR3 nucleotides: TGTGCCAGCAGTACCGGGACACCGGCAACTAATGAAAAACTGTTTTTT. This encodes CASSTGTPATNEKLFF. The J gene is TRBJ1-4, the V gene TRBV5-8, with a possible D match to TRBD1 (6 bases). From germline, CDR1 is SGHTS and CDR2 YDEGEE. The CDR3 loop spans 16 amino acids. Trimming stripped 5 bases from V and 0 bases from J, with 14 bases between.

This sequence joins TRBV20-1 and TRBJ2-5, with D maybe TRBD1 (5 bases). Trimming cost V 3 bases and J 3 bases, with 11 bases left between them. In germline, CDR1 is DFQATT, CDR2 SNEGSKA (reference sequence). This CDR3 contains 13 residues. CDR3 protein: CSASYQGKETQYF. The CDR3 nucleotides read TGCAGTGCTAGTTATCAGGGTAAAGAGACCCAGTACTTC.

The chain combines TRBV11-3 with TRBJ2-1; TRBD1 matches 9 bases. This CDR3 is 15 amino acids long. The germline V gene has CDR1 SGHNT and CDR2 YENEEA. The junction had 1 base not matched to a gene; V was cut back by 1 base and J by 3 bases. The CDR3 here is CASSLGTGVYNEQFF. The CDR3 DNA sequence: TGTGCCAGCAGCTTAGGGACAGGGGTCTACAATGAGCAGTTCTTC.

The CDR3 is CASSPRDTGELFF. The CDR3 DNA reads TGTGCCAGCAGCCCCAGGGATACCGGGGAGCTGTTTTTT. V is TRBV7-3 and J is TRBJ2-2; D might be TRBD1 (5 bases). CDR3 length equals 13 residues. The germline CDR1 and CDR2 sequences are SGHTA and FQGTGA. Between the trimmed V and J ends, which lost 5 bases and 5 bases, there was a span of 9 bases. Combining the CDR3 with reference TRBV7-3 and TRBJ2-2 gives the whole variable domain GAGVSQTPSNKVTEKGKYVELRCDPISGHTALYWYRQSLGQGPEFLIYFQGTGAADDSGLPNDRFFAVRPEGSVSTLKIQRTERGDSAVYLCASSPRDTGELFFGEGSRLTVL.

V usage is TRBV7-9 and J usage is TRBJ2-2, with 11 bases identical to TRBD2. The CDR3 loop spans 17 amino acids. The germline V gene has CDR1 SEHNR and CDR2 FQNEAQ (reference sequence). J was trimmed by 4 bases and V by 7 bases; bases with no gene match: 11. Here the CDR3 DNA reads TGTGCCAGCACCTCTCCGACTAGCGGGAATGGCACCGGGGAGCTGTTTTTT. The encoded protein is CASTSPTSGNGTGELFF. The full variable domain, in which reference TRBV7-9 and TRBJ2-2 provide the parts outside the CDR3, is DTGVSQNPRHKITKRGQNVTFRCDPISEHNRLYWYRQTLGQGPEFLTYFQNEAQLEKSRLLSDRFSAERPKGSFSTLEIQRTEQGDSAMYLCASTSPTSGNGTGELFFGEGSRLTVL.

The chain uses TRBV3-1 (or the pseudogene TRBV3-2) and TRBJ1-2, with 8 positions matching TRBD1. V trimming: 6 bases; J trimming: 6 bases; junction bases outside the gene matches: 12. This CDR3 has 15 amino acids. Germline values: CDR1 LGHDT, CDR2 YNNKEL (reference sequence). The CDR3 DNA reads as TGTGCCAGCAGTACAGACCCGGACAGGGTGCATGGCTACACCTTC. This gives the protein CASSTDPDRVHGYTF.

The rearrangement joins TRBV7-2 to TRBJ1-2, with 7 positions matching TRBD1. V was pared by 0 bases and J by 5 bases, with 6 bases of the junction left unmatched. The CDR3 is made up of 15 amino acids. Germline V gene lookup returns CDR1 SGHTA and CDR2 FQGNSA. CDR3 in DNA: TGTGCCAGCAGCTTAGCGCCGGGACAGCGTTATGGCTACACCTTC. Translation gives CASSLAPGQRYGYTF.

The rearrangement links TRBV19 to TRBJ1-2, with TRBD1 matching 8 bases. The CDR3 contains 16 residues. Germline CDR1 is LNHDA and CDR2 is SQIVND (reference sequence). Germline trimming cut 7 bases from V and 8 bases from J; bases unmatched to any gene: 18. The CDR3 nucleotides are TGTGCCAGTACCTTGGGACAGGAAGGTCCCTATGGGGGCTACACCTTC. Its protein is CASTLGQEGPYGGYTF.